This TCR beta chain was captured by sequencing in a study of blood T cells in healthy people across ages. Study-wide results and caveats: Getting older went along with TCR beta diversity per million T cells dropping roughly linearly. Because sorting was not performed, PBMCs prevented conclusive naive versus antigen-experienced comparison.

Note on this clonotype: The target antigen is unknown.

V was trimmed by 1 base and J by 5 bases, leaving 8 bases between them. The germline CDR1 and CDR2 sequences are LNHNV and YYDKDF (reference sequence). This CDR3 contains 13 residues. The use of a sample-barcoded 5' primer and a J-beta primer mix characterized a second PCR of about 7 to 12 cycles. MiXCR, applied by TCRdb to the 5' RACE reads, yields one record per CDR3 protein. The data contain fewer than 900,000 distinct CDR3 sequences, approximately 43% of them seen just once; the ten biggest clones take up roughly 20%. The receptor comes from a woman aged 55 to 70 in good health. Material for sequencing was blood. This chain links TRBV15 with TRBJ1-2; D possibly corresponds to TRBD1 (6 bases). The CDR3 sequence is CATSRGQEYGYTF. The CDR3 DNA is TGTGCCACCAGCAGAGGACAGGAATATGGCTACACCTTC.